Listed below are T cell receptor beta chains from one sample, sequenced in a study of blood T cell repertoires in COVID-19. Assay used: immunoSEQ multiplex PCR; TCRdb lists only in-frame clones, some missing. The sample shows fewer than 250,000 clones, roughly 80% of them seen only once. The sample comprised PBMCs or T cells enriched from blood (not recorded which). These receptors were obtained from a woman between 40 and 55 years old who had been exposed to COVID-19. The CDR3 runs from the conserved cysteine through the conserved F or W. A D gene is named only where the DNA matches it firmly. Size is omitted from some rows. Given values are once, few, many or a class for expanded clones.

abundance	v_gene	j_gene	d_gene	CDR3nt	CDR3aa
.	TRBV9	TRBJ2-7	.	TGTGCCAGCAGCTCAGAGGCCCTAGCTGGATACGAGCAGTACTTC	CASSSEALAGYEQYF
few	TRBV28	TRBJ2-1	TRBD2	TGTGCCAGCAGTACAACTAGCGGGGGGGCCCGAGGTGAGCAGTTCTTC	CASSTTSGGARGEQFF
.	TRBV11-2	TRBJ1-1	.	TGTGCCAGCAGCTTAGAGGCAGGGGCGAACACTGAAGCTTTCTTT	CASSLEAGANTEAFF
.	TRBV6-2/TRBV6-3	TRBJ1-1	.	TGTGCCAGCAGTACCCCGGAGACTGAAGCTTTCTTT	CASSTPETEAFF
.	TRBV27	TRBJ1-1	TRBD1	TGTGCCAGCACCCCAGGGGGCTTTAACACTGAAGCTTTCTTT	CASTPGGFNTEAFF
.	TRBV4-1	TRBJ2-3	.	TGCGCCAGCAGCCAAGCGTTCGGGGTTGATTCAGATACGCAGTATTTT	CASSQAFGVDSDTQYF
once	TRBV7-8	TRBJ1-2	TRBD1	TGTGCCAGCAGCTCCGAGACAGGGCGGGCTAACTATGGCTACACCTTC	CASSSETGRANYGYTF
.	TRBV5-8	TRBJ2-1	TRBD2	TGTGCCAGTTCGAAGCGGGGGGTTTACAATGAGCAGTTCTTC	CASSKRGVYNEQFF
.	TRBV5-1	TRBJ2-7	TRBD1	TGCGCCAGCAGCTCCGGGGCAGGGGGCTACGAGCAGTACTTC	CASSSGAGGYEQYF
.	TRBV9	TRBJ2-3	.	TGTGCCAGCAGCGTAGATGAGGGAAGCACAGATACGCAGTATTTT	CASSVDEGSTDTQYF
.	TRBV6-5	TRBJ1-2	.	TGTGCCAGCAGCGACGCGAGGCTTGGCTACACCTTC	CASSDARLGYTF
.	TRBV3-1/TRBV3-2	TRBJ1-1	.	TGTGCCAGCAGCGACTACACCGGGACTGAGAACACTGAAGCTTTCTTT	CASSDYTGTENTEAFF
.	TRBV9	TRBJ2-2	.	TGTGCCAGCAGCGGCAGAGGAAATATCGGGGAGCTGTTTTTT	CASSGRGNIGELFF
.	TRBV10-3	TRBJ2-5	TRBD2	TGTGCCATCAGTTCACGGGGGGTTCAAGAGACCCAGTACTTC	CAISSRGVQETQYF
.	TRBV7-9	TRBJ1-2	.	TGTGCCAGCAGCTTAGATCTTGACAGCGGCTACACCTTC	CASSLDLDSGYTF
.	TRBV6-2/TRBV6-3	TRBJ1-5	TRBD1	TGTGCCAGCAGTCCACGCCCACAGGGGGGTTATCAGCCCCAGCATTTT	CASSPRPQGGYQPQHF
once	TRBV7-3	TRBJ1-3	.	TGTGCCAGCAGCCCCACGCGGGGGTCTGGAAACACCATATATTTT	CASSPTRGSGNTIYF
.	TRBV7-8	TRBJ1-5	.	TGTGCCAGCAGCTTAAGGGGTAGCAATCAGCCCCAGCATTTT	CASSLRGSNQPQHF
.	TRBV19	TRBJ2-3	TRBD2	TGTGCCAGTAGTCGCGGGGGGGGAGATACGCAGTATTTT	CASSRGGGDTQYF
.	TRBV11-2	TRBJ1-1	.	TGTGCCAGCAGCTTAGGGCAGGGCAACACTGAAGCTTTCTTT	CASSLGQGNTEAFF
.	TRBV29-1	TRBJ1-1	TRBD1	TGCAGCGTTCGCCCCCGGGAGGGGACAGCTTATGAAGCTTTCTTT	CSVRPREGTAYEAFF
.	TRBV15	TRBJ1-1	.	TGTGCCACCAGCTTGCAGGGGAACGAGGAAGCTTTCTTT	CATSLQGNEEAFF
.	TRBV10-3	TRBJ2-1	TRBD2	TGTGCCATCAGTGAGCTATATCAGCGGGGGAGTTTCTACAATGAGCAGTTCTTC	CAISELYQRGSFYNEQFF
.	TRBV6-2/TRBV6-3	TRBJ2-3	.	TGTGCCAGCAGTTACCCTTGGGGGGGGGCGACAGATACGCAGTATTTT	CASSYPWGGATDTQYF
once	TRBV7-2	TRBJ1-2	.	TGTGCCAGCAGCTTAGCGAAAGGGGGATACTATGGCTACACCTTC	CASSLAKGGYYGYTF
.	TRBV2	TRBJ1-1	TRBD1	TGTGCCAGCAGGGACAGGGGGGCAGGCACTGAAGCTTTCTTT	CASRDRGAGTEAFF
once	TRBV10-3	TRBJ1-2	.	TGTGCCATCAGTGAGTCCCCTAGTTCCCTCCAATATGGCTACACCTTC	CAISESPSSLQYGYTF
.	TRBV14	TRBJ1-3	.	TGTGCCAGCAGCCAAGATCAAAGGACAGTAGGAAACACCATATATTTT	CASSQDQRTVGNTIYF
.	TRBV29-1	TRBJ1-5	TRBD1	TGCAGCGCCCTGGACAGGGGGTCGGGCAATCAGCCCCAGCATTTT	CSALDRGSGNQPQHF
.	TRBV14	TRBJ1-6	.	TGTGCCAGCAGCCCTCGGACAGATTCACCCCTCCACTTT	CASSPRTDSPLHF
many	TRBV11-2	TRBJ1-3	.	TGTGCCAGCAGCTTCGGACAAAGCTCTGGAAACACCATATATTTT	CASSFGQSSGNTIYF
.	TRBV7-8	TRBJ2-1	.	TGTGCCAGCAGCTTAGAGGTGGGGGGGGCTGAGCAGTTCTTC	CASSLEVGGAEQFF
.	TRBV28	TRBJ2-1	.	TGTGCCAGCAGGGCCCGGGACTCCCTATACAATGAGCAGTTCTTC	CASRARDSLYNEQFF
.	TRBV19	TRBJ1-5	.	TGTGCCAGTAGTCTCCAGTGGAGCAATCAGCCCCAGCATTTT	CASSLQWSNQPQHF
.	TRBV5-1	TRBJ2-7	TRBD1	TGCGCCAGCAGCACCCGGACAGGGGCCACCTACGAGCAGTACTTC	CASSTRTGATYEQYF
.	TRBV7-9	TRBJ2-2	TRBD1	TGTGCCAGCAGTTTAGAGGGGGCGCCGGGGGAGCTGTTTTTT	CASSLEGAPGELFF